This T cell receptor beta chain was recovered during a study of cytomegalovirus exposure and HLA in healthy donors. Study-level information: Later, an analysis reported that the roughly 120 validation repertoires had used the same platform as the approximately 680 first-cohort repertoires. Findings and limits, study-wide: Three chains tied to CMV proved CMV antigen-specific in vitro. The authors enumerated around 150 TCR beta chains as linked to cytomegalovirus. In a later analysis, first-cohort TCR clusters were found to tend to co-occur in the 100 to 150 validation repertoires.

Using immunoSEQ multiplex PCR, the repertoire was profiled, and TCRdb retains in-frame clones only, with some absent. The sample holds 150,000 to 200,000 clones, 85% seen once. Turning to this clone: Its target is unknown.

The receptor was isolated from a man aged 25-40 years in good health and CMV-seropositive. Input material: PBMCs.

The CDR3 DNA follows: TGTGCCAGCAGCCAAGATACAGGATCAATGGGGCAGTTCTTC. Its translation: CASSQDTGSMGQFF. The rearrangement uses TRBV14 and TRBJ2-1, with a weak D call TRBD1 (5 bases). V dropped 0 bases and J dropped 12 bases, with 15 bases sitting between them. Germline CDR1 is SGHDN and CDR2 is FVKESK. The CDR3 is 14 amino acids.